The 15 T cell receptor beta chains listed next were all sequenced from one sample in a study of T cells in Graves' hyperthyroidism and ophthalmopathy. RNA transcripts gave rise to amplified TCR beta CDR3 regions. HTBI primers were used for first-round RT-PCR of the TCR CDR3. TCRdb ran MiXCR on the multiplex PCR reads and lists one entry per CDR3 protein. The data show 640,000 or so distinct CDR3 sequences, with 12% to 15% seen just once and over 6% held by the top ten. Sample: blood. These receptors originate from a woman aged 18-30 years with Graves' ophthalmopathy.

This clonotype came up many times. The genes are TRBV3-1 and TRBJ1-1; D not resolved. The germline CDR1 and CDR2 sequences are LGHDT and YNNKEL (reference sequence). This CDR3 comprises 13 residues. The V end lost 6 bases, the J end lost 1 base, and 9 bases lay between the germline ends. The CDR3 coding sequence is TGTGCCAGCAGGAGGGATGCGAACACTGAAGCTTTCTTT. Translating it yields CASRRDANTEAFF.

This clonotype was counted at least ten times. The V gene is TRBV7-2, the J gene TRBJ2-1; TRBD2 aligns across 7 bases. V gave up 1 base and J gave up 0 bases; unmatched junction bases: 6. The CDR3 contains 17 residues. CDR1 is SGHTA, CDR2 FQGNSA, per germline. In DNA, the CDR3 is TGTGCCAGCAGCTTAGGAATAGCGGGCAGCTCCTACAATGAGCAGTTCTTC. Translation gives CASSLGIAGSSYNEQFF.

This clonotype was observed many times. The rearrangement uses TRBV7-8 and TRBJ2-2; D may be TRBD1 or TRBD2 (5 bases each). The CDR3 covers 16 residues. Germline V CDR1 and CDR2: SGHVS, FQNEAQ. Trimming cost V 2 bases and J 1 base, with 11 bases left between them. The CDR3 sequence: CASSLSGTENTGELFF. CDR3 coding DNA: TGTGCCAGCAGCTTATCAGGGACCGAGAACACCGGGGAGCTGTTTTTT.

This clonotype was seen at least ten times. As DNA, the CDR3 is TGTGCCAGCAAAGGAAACCAGCCCCAGCATTTT. Protein product: CASKGNQPQHF. This chain joins TRBV2 and TRBJ1-5, with unresolved D. V shed 7 bases and J shed 7 bases, with 8 bases lying between them. CDR3 length: 11 amino acids. Germline V gene lookup returns CDR1 SNHLY and CDR2 FYNNEI.

This rearrangement joins TRBV2 to TRBJ2-3; the D gene is possibly TRBD1 (6 bases). The CDR3 is made up of 10 amino acids. Germline V gene data show CDR1 as SNHLY and CDR2 as FYNNEI. V lost 3 bases to trimming and J lost 12 bases, with 7 bases between them. CDR3 in amino acids: CASSDGGQYF. Here the CDR3 DNA reads TGTGCCAGCAGTGATGGGGGCCAGTATTTT.

This clonotype was seen a handful of times. The chain combines TRBV27 with TRBJ1-2; 11 nucleotides agree with TRBD1. The CDR3 consists of 13 residues. The V gene's germline CDR1 is MNHEY and CDR2 SMNVEV (reference sequence). The V gene end was trimmed by 7 bases and the J gene end by 7 bases; junction bases not matched to a gene: 5. CDR3 residues: CASTGQGAVGYTF. The DNA of the CDR3 is TGTGCCAGCACTGGACAGGGGGCGGTTGGCTACACCTTC.

This clonotype has more than one count but fewer than ten. In nucleotides, the CDR3 is TGCAGTGCTCAGTCGGTCGGGACAGGGGGCTATGGCTACACCTTC. It is translated as CSAQSVGTGGYGYTF. The V and J genes are TRBV20-1 and TRBJ1-2; the match to TRBD1 covers 11 bases. V was pared by 5 bases and J by 4 bases, with 9 bases of the junction left unmatched. CDR3 length equals 15 residues. CDR1 and CDR2 (germline): DFQATT, SNEGSKA (reference sequence).

This clonotype was counted between two and nine times. The rearrangement joins TRBV5-1 to TRBJ2-6; 8 nucleotides agree with TRBD2. Losses at the gene ends were 0 bases for V and 0 bases for J; bases not matched to a gene: 8. The CDR3 is made up of 19 amino acids. Germline lookup yields CDR1 SGHRS and CDR2 YFSETQ. For the CDR3, the DNA is TGCGCCAGCAGCTTGGACCCTAGCGGGTCACACTCTGGGGCCAACGTCCTGACTTTC. Amino acid sequence: CASSLDPSGSHSGANVLTF.

This clonotype was detected only a few times. This could be a read error, since a much larger clone is one nucleotide away. V gene TRBV7-3 combines with J gene TRBJ2-3; tentatively, D is TRBD2 (5 bases). The V gene lost 2 bases and the J gene lost 4 bases, with 13 bases spanning the gap. This CDR3 spans 15 amino acids. Germline V gives CDR1 SGHTA, CDR2 FQGTGA. The CDR3 is CASSLVSGSADTQYF. The CDR3, as DNA: TGTGCCAGCAGCTTAGTAAGTGGGAGTGCAGATACGCAGTATTTT.

This clonotype was seen ten or more times. The chain combines TRBV10-3 with TRBJ1-2; 9 bases are a match to TRBD1. Trimming at V came to 3 bases and at J to 8 bases, leaving 4 bases not matched to a gene. This CDR3 comprises 13 residues. Looked up from germline, CDR1 is ENHRY and CDR2 is SYGVKD. For the CDR3, the DNA is TGTGCCATCAGTGATACAGGGGGCAGGGGCTACACCTTC. Translated: CAISDTGGRGYTF.

The chain links TRBV3-1 to TRBJ1-3; the D gene is possibly TRBD1 (6 bases). This CDR3 is 15 amino acids long. V lost 1 base and J 0 bases, leaving 7 bases between the germline ends. Germline V gives CDR1 LGHDT, CDR2 YNNKEL (reference sequence). The CDR3: CASSQGTDSGNTIYF. The CDR3 DNA reads TGTGCCAGCAGCCAAGGGACAGACTCTGGAAACACCATATATTTT. Full variable domain (remainder filled in from reference TRBV3-1 and TRBJ1-3): DTAVSQTPKYLVTQMGNDKSIKCEQNLGHDTMYWYKQDSKKFLKIMFSYNNKELIINETVPNRFSPKSPDKAHLNLHINSLELGDSAVYFCASSQGTDSGNTIYFGEGSWLTVV.

This clonotype was counted many times. The chain links TRBV7-2 to TRBJ2-3; the D is unclear. V dropped 3 bases and J dropped 0 bases, with 13 bases sitting between them. The CDR3 contains 16 residues. Germline CDR1 and CDR2: SGHTA and FQGNSA. CDR3 in DNA: TGTGCCAGCAGCTTTTGGCTAGTGTTTAGCACAGATACGCAGTATTTT. This encodes CASSFWLVFSTDTQYF.

The rearrangement links TRBV20-1 to TRBJ1-5; D unclear. Germline V gene sequence: CDR1 DFQATT, CDR2 SNEGSKA (reference sequence). This CDR3 is built from 15 residues. Trimming removed 2 bases at V and 4 bases at J, with 15 bases between. CDR3 region: CSARLVGGLNQPQHF. The CDR3 bases are TGCAGTGCTAGATTAGTAGGTGGCTTGAATCAGCCCCAGCATTTT.

This clonotype was detected ten times or more. The chain joins TRBV7-2 to TRBJ2-1; the D gene could be TRBD1 or TRBD2 (5 bases each). CDR3 length equals 20 residues. Germline-derived CDR1 and CDR2 are SGHTA and FQGNSA. Trimming cost V 4 bases and J 1 base, with 26 bases left between them. This chain's CDR3 is CASSSPRGSRPNRSYNEQFF. In nucleotides, the CDR3 is TGTGCCAGCAGCTCCCCGAGGGGTAGCAGGCCCAACCGATCCTACAATGAGCAGTTCTTC.

The table lists this clonotype with many counts. This chain connects TRBV7-2 to TRBJ1-5, with 7 bases aligning to TRBD1. CDR1 is SGHTA, CDR2 FQGNSA, per germline. There are 17 residues in the CDR3. The trim removed 1 base at V and 0 bases at J, leaving 6 bases unmatched. The CDR3 DNA reads TGTGCCAGCAGCTTAGGGATCGGGACAGATAGCAATCAGCCCCAGCATTTT. Translation: CASSLGIGTDSNQPQHF.